The 17 T cell receptor beta chains in this list originate from one sample, sequenced in a study of cytomegalovirus exposure and HLA in healthy donors. The PCR ran on 60 Vbeta and 13 Jbeta primers. Clones were sequenced by immunoSEQ multiplex PCR, and TCRdb holds only the in-frame ones, with some missing. The data show 150,000 to 200,000 clones, under 70% seen once. Specimen: PBMCs. These receptors were collected from a woman between 40 and 50 years old in good health and CMV-seropositive.

The table lists this clone with a few counts. The chain couples TRBV5-4 to TRBJ2-1, with D hard to call. Looked up from germline, CDR1 is SGHNT and CDR2 is YYREEE (reference sequence). Between the trimmed V and J ends, which lost 0 bases and 5 bases, there was a span of 9 bases. The CDR3 extends over 14 amino acids. The CDR3 nucleotides read TGTGCCAGCAGCTTGGGATGGGCCGACAATGAGCAGTTCTTC. Translated, it gives CASSLGWADNEQFF.

This clone occurred a few times. This sequence joins TRBV10-3 and TRBJ1-2; 9 positions match TRBD1. Germline V gene data show CDR1 as ENHRY and CDR2 as SYGVKD. The CDR3 covers 16 residues. Unmatched junction bases numbered 6, after V lost 3 bases and J lost 1 base. CDR3 nucleotides: TGTGCCATCAGTGACCTACAGGGGGCGGGTAACTATGGCTACACCTTC. This codes for CAISDLQGAGNYGYTF.

The chain uses TRBV4-1 and TRBJ2-7; D remains unclear. Looked up from germline, CDR1 is MGHRA and CDR2 is YSYEKL. V lost 1 base, J lost 3 bases, and 10 bases lay in between. CDR3 length: 14 amino acids. CDR3 in DNA: TGCGCCAGCAGCCAAGCTGCACTCATCTACGAGCAGTACTTC. Protein: CASSQAALIYEQYF.

The V and J genes are TRBV25-1 and TRBJ1-2; D call uncertain. V shed 5 bases and J shed 2 bases, with 6 bases lying between them. This CDR3 region has 12 residues. The V gene's germline CDR1 is MGHDK and CDR2 SYGVNS. The CDR3 sequence: CASSKQNYGYTF. In DNA, the CDR3 is TGTGCCAGCAGTAAGCAAAACTATGGCTACACCTTC.

V and J are TRBV4-1 and TRBJ2-6, with D possibly TRBD1 on 6 matching bases. The CDR3 runs to 17 residues. Germline V gene sequence: CDR1 MGHRA, CDR2 YSYEKL. The V end was cut by 0 bases, the J end by 0 bases, with 9 bases between. The DNA for the CDR3 is TGCGCCAGCAGCCAAGATTGGACAGCCTCTGGGGCCAACGTCCTGACTTTC. Translation: CASSQDWTASGANVLTF.

This chain uses TRBV6-1 with TRBJ1-1; 8 bases align to TRBD1. This CDR3 spans 17 amino acids. V lost 3 bases and J lost 7; bases outside the gene matches: 16. Germline V gives CDR1 MNHNS, CDR2 SASEGT. The CDR3 sequence: CASSDLGGQGARSEAFF. In DNA, the CDR3 is TGTGCCAGCAGTGATCTGGGAGGGCAGGGGGCGCGTAGTGAAGCTTTCTTT.

This sequence joins TRBV29-1 and TRBJ2-7; D is undetermined. V lost 7 bases and J 1 base, leaving 11 bases between the germline ends. The CDR3 loop spans 12 amino acids. In germline, CDR1 is SQVTM, CDR2 ANQGSEA. The CDR3 is CSARAPSYEQYF. In nucleotides, the CDR3 is TGCAGCGCGCGAGCGCCTTCCTACGAGCAGTACTTC.

CDR3 sequence: CASRDRPQKEYEQYF. The CDR3 DNA is TGTGCCAGCAGGGACAGGCCCCAGAAGGAATACGAGCAGTACTTC. The chain employs TRBV2 and TRBJ2-7; TRBD1 matches at 7 bases. Germline CDR1 is SNHLY and CDR2 is FYNNEI. CDR3 size: 15 residues. Trimming cost V 6 bases and J 4 bases; bases outside gene matches: 12. The complete variable domain, with remaining parts taken from reference TRBV2 and TRBJ2-7, reads EPEVTQTPSHQVTQMGQEVILRCVPISNHLYFYWYRQILGQKVEFLVSFYNNEISEKSEIFDDQFSVERPDGSNFTLKIRSTKLEDSAMYFCASRDRPQKEYEQYFGPGTRLTVT.

The CDR3 sequence: CASSPTAGVTDTQYF. In nucleotides, the CDR3 is TGTGCCAGCTCACCCACAGCGGGGGTCACAGATACGCAGTATTTT. The chain employs TRBV18 and TRBJ2-3, with 8 positions matching TRBD2. This CDR3 contains 15 residues. CDR1 and CDR2 from the germline V gene are KGHSH and LQKENI. The junction had 4 bases not matched to a gene; V was cut back by 3 bases and J by 2 bases. Variable domain in full (rest from reference TRBV18 and TRBJ2-3): NAGVMQNPRHLVRRRGQEARLRCSPMKGHSHVYWYRQLPEEGLKFMVYLQKENIIDESGMPKERFSAEFPKEGPSILRIQQVVRGDSAAYFCASSPTAGVTDTQYFGPGTRLTVL.

The gene calls are TRBV9 and TRBJ1-5; a weak D match, TRBD1 (5 bases). From germline, CDR1 is SGDLS and CDR2 YYNGEE. This CDR3 has 14 residues. V lost 0 bases and J lost 4, with 8 bases in between. CDR3 sequence (DNA): TGTGCCAGCAGCGTAGAGGACACTAATCAGCCCCAGCATTTT. Translating gives CASSVEDTNQPQHF.

The chain carries TRBV7-9 and TRBJ2-1; TRBD1 might be the D (5 bases). The V and J ends lost 0 bases and 0 bases respectively, with 6 bases between them. Germline V lookup: CDR1 SEHNR, CDR2 FQNEAQ (reference sequence). This CDR3 has 15 residues. CDR3: CASSLAGLSYNEQFF. Written as DNA, the CDR3 is TGTGCCAGCAGCTTAGCGGGGCTCTCCTACAATGAGCAGTTCTTC.

This rearrangement joins TRBV29-1 to TRBJ2-2; D call uncertain. The CDR3 extends over 13 amino acids. V was pared by 2 bases and J by 0 bases, with 4 bases between. Germline values: CDR1 SQVTM, CDR2 ANQGSEA. In nucleotides, the CDR3 is TGCAGCGTTGAACAGGCGAACACCGGGGAGCTGTTTTTT. It codes for CSVEQANTGELFF.

V usage is TRBV5-1 and J usage is TRBJ2-2; 12 bases line up with TRBD2. Looked up from germline, CDR1 is SGHRS and CDR2 is YFSETQ. CDR3 length: 16 residues. After removal of 4 bases from V and 0 bases from J, the junction contained 1 base not matched to a gene. CDR3 sequence reads: CASSRTSGANTGELFF. The CDR3 nucleotides are TGCGCCAGCAGCCGGACTAGCGGGGCGAACACCGGGGAGCTGTTTTTT.

The V call is TRBV5-1, the J call TRBJ2-5, with TRBD2 matching 8 bases. In germline, CDR1 is SGHRS, CDR2 YFSETQ. The ends lost 5 bases at V and 3 bases at J; junction bases unmatched: 0. This CDR3 has 12 amino acids. Here the CDR3 reads CASRLAEETQYF. The CDR3 region has the DNA TGCGCCAGCAGACTAGCGGAAGAGACCCAGTACTTC.

The V call is TRBV2, the J call TRBJ1-5, with D possibly matching TRBD1 (6 bases). The CDR3 runs 16 residues. Between the trimmed V and J ends, which lost 6 bases and 1 base, there was a span of 16 bases. CDR1 is SNHLY and CDR2 is FYNNEI in the germline V gene. CDR3 in amino acids: CASRTLQGLSNQPQHF. Here the CDR3 DNA reads TGTGCCAGCAGAACCCTTCAGGGGTTGAGCAATCAGCCCCAGCATTTT.

This sequence joins TRBV19 and TRBJ2-2; TRBD2 matches at 15 bases. With 5 bases clipped from V and 0 bases from J, the junction kept 4 bases outside the gene matches. CDR1 is LNHDA and CDR2 is SQIVND in the germline V gene (reference sequence). The CDR3 length is 18 residues. CDR3 protein: CASSPGLAGGANTGELFF. CDR3 DNA: TGTGCCAGTAGTCCGGGACTAGCGGGGGGTGCGAACACCGGGGAGCTGTTTTTT.

The genes are TRBV4-3 and TRBJ1-1; the D gene is possibly TRBD1 (5 bases). V was trimmed by 0 bases and J by 6 bases, leaving 14 bases between them. The germline CDR1 and CDR2 sequences are LGHNA and YSLEER. This CDR3 region has 15 residues. CDR3 DNA: TGCGCCAGCAGCCAAGATCCGGTCAGGGCATCTGAAGCTTTCTTT. Its translation is CASSQDPVRASEAFF.